This TCR beta chain originates from a study of vaccination and CD4 T cells after COVID-19. Study-level results: Recorded median SARS-CoV-2-reactive clonotype numbers increased from 21 to 38 without reaching significance.

An Oncomine TCR Beta short-read assay was used to sequence the DNA from cultured CD4+ T cells. Genomic DNA was taken out of cultured CD4+ T cells by extraction. TCRdb ran MiXCR on the PCR reads and lists one entry per CDR3 protein. The table has under 15,000 distinct CDR3 sequences, almost 40% seen once. On this clonotype itself: Its antigen is undetermined.

Treatment meaning: approximately nine-day PBMC culture with coronavirus spike peptide pools or control peptides (ViraFEST assay). The culture of two million PBMCs per well included approximately 10 IU/ml IL-2 and roughly 10 ug/ml peptide pools. From germline, CDR1 is GTSNPN and CDR2 SVGIG (reference sequence). The CDR3 loop spans 15 amino acids. Trimming took off 4 bases at V and 4 bases at J, with 18 bases between the two ends. This chain links TRBV30 with TRBJ2-3; no clear D gene. The receptor comes from a human donor who had recovered from COVID-19. Source material: CD4+ T cells from blood, cultured in vitro. CDR3 sequence reads: CAWTDSGAAADTQYF. The CDR3 DNA reads as TGTGCCTGGACCGACTCTGGTGCGGCGGCAGATACGCAGTATTTT. The whole variable domain, filled in from reference TRBV30 and TRBJ2-3, reads SQTIHQWPATLVQPVGSPLSLECTVEGTSNPNLYWYRQAAGRGLQLLFYSVGIGQISSEVPQNLSASRPQDRQFILSSKKLLLSDSGFYLCAWTDSGAAADTQYFGPGTRLTVL.